This TCR beta chain was recovered during a study of T cell repertoires in aging, cancer and after chemotherapy (dated by TCRdb to about 2019). With regard to the full study: Donors spanned six age groups from 30 or younger to 70 or older, with at least three individuals per group. In total, the full dataset held about 9.5 million TCR reads. Alongside some 96 healthy donors serving as a reference group, the cohort included some 220 cancer patients, of whom about 93 had hematological cancers and more than 120 had solid cancers. TCR repertoires from healthy donor controls were recorded over periods of several months to years and showed clear clonal overlap between repeated samplings. To examine immunoaging and T cell reconstitution after chemotherapy, the study profiled TCR beta repertoires in peripheral blood from healthy donors and cancer patients. Results and caveats for the whole study, not just this receptor: In healthy donors, the drop in TCR diversity with age came mainly from a loss of richness, whereas in cancer patients a loss of evenness also played a part. Compared with age-matched healthy donors, untreated patients with hematological or solid cancers had significantly lower TCR diversity and higher clonality in blood. According to the authors, the repertoire data do not permit conclusions about immunological memory after chemotherapy. An increase in median generation probability over the chemotherapy interval was observed in both cancer cohorts, suggesting that the repertoire was reconstituted through rebound thymic output.

As for this clonotype: The antigen it binds to is not known. No quality values exist for individual bases; no much larger clone is one base distant.

V loses 0 bases, J loses 0 bases, and the germline ends lie 6 bases apart. The CDR3 holds 16 amino acids from the cysteine to the phenylalanine. Solely the CDR3 DNA is kept, with 48 bases framed from the first base. Taken from the germline V gene, the CDR1 and CDR2 loops are LGHNA and YSLEER. Rearranged TRB sequences spanning V, D and J segments were amplified by multiplex touch-down PCR using a mixed TRB-A/B primer pool. Illumina adapters and sample indices were attached to the amplicons in two consecutive PCR reactions using Phusion HS II polymerase. After gel purification with the NucleoSpin Gel and PCR Clean-up kit, the amplicons were checked using Qubit and an Agilent 2100 Bioanalyzer. Sequencing of libraries was carried out on an Illumina MiSeq in 600-cycle, single-indexed, paired-end runs. Per the authors' processing: TRB sequences were processed with MiXCR versions 2.12 and 3.0.5. Each unique CDR3 nucleotide sequence was counted as one clone, and only productive sequences with at least two reads were retained. The repertoire metrics were Shannon diversity, evenness, clonality (defined as one minus evenness), and alpha-parameterized diversity profiles covering alpha 0 to 5. The IGoR algorithm was used to calculate generation probabilities of clones in the paired pre- and post-chemotherapy samples. TCRdb reran the public reads through fastp at Q25 and MiXCR, keeping productive beta chains. Merged by CDR3 protein, the rows form single entries marked with the most common genes and DNA. These V and J calls rely on TCRdb rather than the paper's analysis. The sample data list about 8,700 distinct CDR3 sequences, and 30% to 35% of these were observed just once. The ten largest clones capture 2.5% to 4% of the sample.

Instead of sorted cells or RNA, genomic DNA extracted from peripheral blood served as the source for amplifying TCR beta rearrangements. The chain employs TRBV4-3 and TRBJ2-6; no D gene can be assigned with confidence. This clonotype was obtained from a human donor in good health. Sequencing was carried out using blood. The DNA sequence reads TGCGCCAGCAGCCAAGATCACAGCTCTGGGGCCAACGTCCTGACTTTC. Its protein product is CASSQDHSSGANVLTF.